The 17 T cell receptor beta chains presented below share a single source sample, sequenced in a study of early T cells in non-severe SARS-CoV-2 infection. One entry per CDR3 protein, called by TCRdb with MiXCR from the 5' RACE reads. Here the sample spans fewer than 80,000 distinct CDR3 sequences, about 11% being singletons. The input for sequencing was whole blood, taken at baseline. Receptor source: an adult who was a healthcare worker with PCR-confirmed SARS-CoV-2 infection or an uninfected control (not recorded which).

This clonotype was counted between two and nine times. The CDR3, as DNA: TGTGCCAGCAGCCCTCTAGGGGGTGAAGCTTTCTTT. Its translation: CASSPLGGEAFF. The chain carries TRBV7-9 and TRBJ1-1; possible D gene TRBD1, 6 bases. The CDR3 extends over 12 amino acids. From germline, CDR1 is SEHNR and CDR2 FQNEAQ (reference sequence). Trimming stripped 5 bases from V and 7 bases from J, with 11 bases between.

This clonotype was detected many times. The V gene is TRBV29-1, the J gene TRBJ1-2, with 8 bases that match TRBD1. The CDR3 is 12 amino acids. J gave up 5 bases and V 4 bases, and 3 bases lay outside the gene matches. Germline assignment: CDR1 SQVTM and CDR2 ANQGSEA. The CDR3 is CSVATGEYGYTF. DNA for the CDR3: TGCAGCGTTGCGACAGGGGAGTATGGCTACACCTTC. The variable domain in full, completed from reference TRBV29-1 and TRBJ1-2, reads SAVISQKPSRDICQRGTSLTIQCQVDSQVTMMFWYRQQPGQSLTLIATANQGSEATYESGFVIDKFPISRPNLTFSTLTVSNMSPEDSSIYLCSVATGEYGYTFGSGTRLTVV.

This clonotype has ten or more counts. The chain recombines TRBV10-3 with TRBJ2-4; possible D gene TRBD1, 8 bases. Trimming left V 5 bases short and J 10 bases short, with 21 bases between. The CDR3 has 15 amino acids. CDR1 and CDR2 (germline): ENHRY, SYGVKD. CDR3 sequence reads: CAISTGGGQPEIQYF. As DNA, the CDR3 is TGTGCCATCAGTACAGGGGGAGGGCAACCCGAAATTCAGTACTTC.

V gene TRBV6-1 combines with J gene TRBJ1-5; D not resolved. The CDR3 is 16 amino acids. The germline V gene has CDR1 MNHNS and CDR2 SASEGT. The V gene lost 5 bases and the J gene lost 0 bases, with 14 bases spanning the gap. CDR3 sequence: CASSKEQTYSNQPQHF. The CDR3 DNA reads as TGTGCCAGCAGTAAAGAACAGACCTATAGCAATCAGCCCCAGCATTTT.

This clonotype has more than one count but fewer than ten. The V call is TRBV12-3 or TRBV12-4, the J call TRBJ1-1, with D unclear. V was trimmed by 1 base and J by 0 bases, leaving 6 bases between them. CDR3 length: 14 residues. The CDR3 nucleotides read TGTGCCAGCAGTTTAGGGTCAGTGAACACTGAAGCTTTCTTT. Translating gives CASSLGSVNTEAFF.

This clonotype occurred a few times. The chain joins TRBV6-1 to TRBJ2-7; TRBD2 might be the D (5 bases). V was shortened by 7 bases and J by 2 bases, with 15 bases between the two germline ends. Per germline, CDR1 MNHNS and CDR2 SASEGT. There are 14 residues in the CDR3. The CDR3 is CASTPGWSTYEQYF. Here the CDR3 DNA reads TGTGCCAGCACGCCGGGGTGGAGTACCTACGAGCAGTACTTC.

Ten or more counts support this clonotype. The chain employs TRBV7-2 and TRBJ1-4; D perhaps matches TRBD1 (6 bases). Germline values: CDR1 SGHTA, CDR2 FQGNSA. Trimming stripped 1 base from V and 7 bases from J, with 13 bases between. This CDR3 spans 15 amino acids. CDR3 residues: CASSLGGPFGEKLFF. The CDR3 DNA is TGTGCCAGCAGCTTAGGGGGGCCATTTGGTGAAAAACTGTTTTTT.

The J gene is TRBJ2-4, the V gene TRBV20-1; a possible D gene is TRBD2 (6 bases). The CDR3 runs to 12 residues. Trimming pared 5 bases from V and 6 bases from J, leaving 11 bases between. Germline V CDR1 and CDR2: DFQATT, SNEGSKA (reference sequence). The CDR3 protein is CSAFRDLNIQYF. CDR3 DNA sequence: TGCAGTGCTTTCCGGGACTTAAACATTCAGTACTTC.

A few counts support this clonotype. The chain has TRBV3-1 and TRBJ1-2; TRBD1 aligns across 10 bases. After removal of 4 bases from V and 7 bases from J, the junction contained 3 bases not matched to a gene. The CDR3 totals 13 residues. The germline gives CDR1 LGHDT, CDR2 YNNKEL (reference sequence). The CDR3 DNA is TGTGCCAGCAGCCCCAGACAGGGGGCTGGCTACACCTTC. This encodes CASSPRQGAGYTF.

At least ten counts were recorded for this clonotype. This chain joins TRBV10-3 and TRBJ2-7; 7 nucleotides line up with TRBD1. The V gene end was trimmed by 6 bases and the J gene end by 2 bases; junction bases not matched to a gene: 7. CDR1 ENHRY and CDR2 SYGVKD come from the germline V gene. CDR3 length: 14 residues. CDR3 in amino acids: CAISGQARTYEQYF. The CDR3 nucleotides read TGTGCCATCAGCGGACAGGCGAGGACCTACGAGCAGTACTTC.

This chain joins TRBV27 and TRBJ2-7; D is unresolved. This CDR3 is built from 13 residues. The germline V and J ends were trimmed by 3 bases and 3 bases, with 9 bases remaining between them. Germline loops: CDR1 MNHEY, CDR2 SMNVEV (reference sequence). The CDR3 DNA sequence: TGTGCCAGCAGTTTCTCGCCAAACTACGAGCAGTACTTC. As protein: CASSFSPNYEQYF.

The rearrangement uses TRBV29-1 and TRBJ2-3; perhaps TRBD1 as D (6 bases). Germline V gene lookup returns CDR1 SQVTM and CDR2 ANQGSEA. V was pared by 3 bases and J by 6 bases, with 10 bases between. CDR3 length: 12 residues. The CDR3 is CSVDATGDTQYF. For the CDR3, the DNA is TGCAGCGTTGATGCCACAGGGGATACGCAGTATTTT.

The chain combines TRBV12-3 or TRBV12-4 with TRBJ2-3; 11 bases align to TRBD2. The CDR3 is 16 amino acids. V was pared by 1 base and J by 3 bases, with 3 bases of the junction left unmatched. CDR3 coding DNA: TGTGCCAGCAGTTTAGAAGGGACTAGCGGTACAGATACGCAGTATTTT. Amino acids: CASSLEGTSGTDTQYF.

The sample holds a few counts of this clonotype. V and J are TRBV5-1 and TRBJ1-1, with D uncertain. Trimming removed 5 bases at V and 1 base at J, with 12 bases between. The CDR3 spans 14 residues. Looked up from germline, CDR1 is SGHRS and CDR2 is YFSETQ. The CDR3, as DNA: TGCGCCAGCAGTACACTTAATACGAACACTGAAGCTTTCTTT. This codes for CASSTLNTNTEAFF.

This clonotype has a count of ten or more. The J gene is TRBJ1-2, the V gene TRBV28; tentatively, D is TRBD1 (6 bases). This CDR3 spans 15 amino acids. Per germline, CDR1 MDHEN and CDR2 SYDVKM. V lost 4 bases, J lost 4 bases, and 16 bases lay in between. Here the CDR3 reads CASSSSRDILYGYTF. Written as DNA, the CDR3 is TGTGCCAGCAGTTCGTCCCGGGACATTCTCTATGGCTACACCTTC.

This clonotype appeared a few times. V usage is TRBV5-1 and J usage is TRBJ2-1; D gene unclear. In germline, CDR1 is SGHRS, CDR2 YFSETQ. The CDR3 spans 15 residues. V was pared by 2 bases and J by 8 bases, with 17 bases between. The CDR3 protein is CASSLTTESGDEQFF. The CDR3 DNA sequence: TGCGCCAGCAGCTTAACAACCGAGTCTGGGGATGAGCAGTTCTTC.

The gene calls are TRBV3-1 and TRBJ1-4; unclear D gene. This CDR3 comprises 14 residues. V was clipped by 5 bases and J by 0 bases, with 7 bases between them. Per germline, CDR1 LGHDT and CDR2 YNNKEL (reference sequence). The CDR3 DNA follows: TGTGCCAGCAGCTTATTTGCAACTAATGAAAAACTGTTTTTT. This encodes CASSLFATNEKLFF. Filled out from reference TRBV3-1 and TRBJ1-4, the complete variable domain reads DTAVSQTPKYLVTQMGNDKSIKCEQNLGHDTMYWYKQDSKKFLKIMFSYNNKELIINETVPNRFSPKSPDKAHLNLHINSLELGDSAVYFCASSLFATNEKLFFGSGTQLSVL.